The 23 T cell receptor beta chains presented below share a single source sample, sequenced in a study of neoadjuvant anti-PD-1 for oral cavity cancer. Indicated time point: after neoadjuvant nivolumab, at surgical resection. Method: immunoSEQ multiplex PCR; TCRdb's copy keeps in-frame clones and lacks some. The sample lists more than 7,500 clones; around 60% were seen once. The specimen was PBMCs, collected after nivolumab (anti-PD-1) treatment. These receptor sequences come from a person aged 40 to 85 with oral cavity squamous cell carcinoma.

The chain has TRBV14 and TRBJ1-2; unclear D gene. Germline V gene data show CDR1 as SGHDN and CDR2 as FVKESK. V was shortened by 0 bases and J by 5 bases, with 10 bases between the two germline ends. The length of the CDR3 is 14 residues. Written as DNA, the CDR3 is TGTGCCAGCAGCCAAGAAGGACCTCAGTATGGCTACACCTTC. The encoded protein is CASSQEGPQYGYTF.

This clone was seen a handful of times. The chain combines TRBV11-2 with TRBJ1-5; D is perhaps TRBD1 (6 bases). Trimming cost V 1 base and J 7 bases, with 11 bases left between them. Germline values: CDR1 SGHAT, CDR2 FQNNGV. There are 14 residues in the CDR3. The CDR3 DNA is TGTGCCAGCAGCTTAGGGGGGCAGATGCAGCCCCAGCATTTT. Translated, it gives CASSLGGQMQPQHF.

V and J are TRBV28 and TRBJ1-1; a possible D gene is TRBD1 (6 bases). The CDR3 spans 11 residues. Germline assignment: CDR1 MDHEN and CDR2 SYDVKM. Trimming took off 7 bases at V and 6 bases at J, with 9 bases between the two ends. The CDR3 loop reads CASIQGPEAFF. CDR3 coding DNA: TGTGCCAGCATACAGGGTCCTGAAGCTTTCTTT. The variable domain in full, completed from reference TRBV28 and TRBJ1-1, reads DVKVTQSSRYLVKRTGEKVFLECVQDMDHENMFWYRQDPGLGLRLIYFSYDVKMKEKGDIPEGYSVSREKKERFSLILESASTNQTSMYLCASIQGPEAFFGQGTRLTVV.

This clone was recorded only once. At one of its ends the junction is not consistent with the germline gene, which may arise from a read error. This sequence joins TRBV7-7 and TRBJ2-5; TRBD1 or TRBD2 may be the D gene (5 bases each). Per the germline V gene, CDR1 is SSHAT and CDR2 is FNYEAQ (reference sequence). The CDR3 spans 12 residues. CDR3 DNA: TGTGCTAGCAGCTTAGATGGGGGGACCCAGTACTTC. Protein: CASSLDGGTQYF.

This chain connects TRBV6-6 to TRBJ2-5; D may be TRBD2 (5 bases). CDR1 MNHNY and CDR2 SVGAGI come from the germline V gene (reference sequence). The CDR3 has 13 amino acids. V was shortened by 2 bases and J by 5 bases, with 9 bases between the two germline ends. The CDR3 region has the DNA TGTGCCAGCAGTTACGAGGGTCCGGAGACCCAGTACTTC. The encoded protein is CASSYEGPETQYF.

This clone was picked up a small number of times. This chain uses TRBV10-2 with TRBJ1-1; no firm D call. The ends were cut back, 6 bases at V and 6 bases at J, with 8 bases in the middle. Looked up from germline, CDR1 is WSHSY and CDR2 is SAAADI. The CDR3 has 11 residues. CDR3 loop: CASRHGPEAFF. The CDR3 coding sequence is TGCGCCAGCAGACATGGACCTGAAGCTTTCTTT.

The rearrangement uses TRBV15 and TRBJ2-5, with TRBD2 as a possible D gene (7 bases). CDR1 and CDR2 from the germline V gene are LNHNV and YYDKDF (reference sequence). The CDR3 has 15 amino acids. V shed 8 bases and J shed 1 base, with 17 bases lying between them. This CDR3 is CATQMGGGSQETQYF. The CDR3 DNA follows: TGTGCCACCCAGATGGGAGGGGGGAGCCAAGAGACCCAGTACTTC.

CDR3 sequence reads: CASSYDSYEQYF. Here the CDR3 DNA reads TGTGCCAGCAGCTACGACAGCTACGAGCAGTACTTC. This chain uses TRBV7-2 with TRBJ2-7; possible D gene TRBD1, 5 bases. This CDR3 comprises 12 residues. The V gene's germline CDR1 is SGHTA and CDR2 FQGNSA. V lost 4 bases and J 3 bases, leaving 7 bases between the germline ends.

V usage is TRBV9 and J usage is TRBJ2-3; 7 bases fit TRBD1. With 3 bases clipped from V and 2 bases from J, the junction kept 15 bases outside the gene matches. Per germline, CDR1 SGDLS and CDR2 YYNGEE. The CDR3 is 18 amino acids. The CDR3 sequence: CASSEQRDGQEYTDTQYF. The DNA of the CDR3 is TGTGCCAGCAGCGAACAACGGGATGGACAGGAGTACACAGATACGCAGTATTTT.

The genes are TRBV27 and TRBJ1-3; D not certain. CDR3 length equals 13 residues. The V gene lost 3 bases and the J gene lost 3 bases, with 6 bases spanning the gap. Germline loops: CDR1 MNHEY, CDR2 SMNVEV (reference sequence). For the CDR3, the DNA is TGTGCCAGCAGTTTTAGGGATGGAAACACCATATATTTT. Its translation is CASSFRDGNTIYF.

The gene calls are TRBV14 and TRBJ2-2; no clear D gene. The CDR3 consists of 14 residues. Germline V gives CDR1 SGHDN, CDR2 FVKESK. The V gene lost 6 bases and the J gene lost 1 base, with 9 bases spanning the gap. Here the CDR3 DNA reads TGTGCCAGCAGGTCACAGCTGAACACCGGGGAGCTGTTTTTT. Residues: CASRSQLNTGELFF.

This chain links TRBV10-2 with TRBJ1-3; tentative D call: TRBD1 (6 bases). With 8 bases removed from V and 0 bases from J, the gap between germline ends came to 17 bases. The CDR3 has 16 residues. Germline V gives CDR1 WSHSY, CDR2 SAAADI. The CDR3 here is CASSRGAVTSGNTIYF. The CDR3 DNA follows: TGCGCCAGCTCTAGGGGGGCAGTGACCTCTGGAAACACCATATATTTT.

This clone turned up a few times. The chain uses TRBV11-2 and TRBJ2-2, with 8 bases aligning to TRBD1. This CDR3 region has 15 residues. The junction had 4 bases not matched to a gene; V was cut back by 5 bases and J by 2 bases. CDR1 and CDR2 from the germline V gene are SGHAT and FQNNGV. The CDR3 DNA sequence: TGTGCCAGCAGCCCCGACAGGGGAAACACCGGGGAGCTGTTTTTT. It yields the protein CASSPDRGNTGELFF. The full variable domain, in which reference TRBV11-2 and TRBJ2-2 provide the parts outside the CDR3, is EAGVAQSPRYKIIEKRQSVAFWCNPISGHATLYWYQQILGQGPKLLIQFQNNGVVDDSQLPKDRFSAERLKGVDSTLKIQPAKLEDSAVYLCASSPDRGNTGELFFGEGSRLTVL.

The rearrangement joins TRBV6-5 to TRBJ2-5; a possible D gene is TRBD2 (5 bases). V was shortened by 6 bases and J by 6 bases, with 14 bases between the two germline ends. Looked up from germline, CDR1 is MNHEY and CDR2 is SVGAGI. The CDR3 has 13 amino acids. The CDR3 nucleotides are TGTGCCAGCAGGCCGGGAATGCGGCAGACCCAGTACTTC. Encoded protein: CASRPGMRQTQYF.

CDR3: CASSQDERAGELFF. The CDR3 coding sequence is TGCGCCAGCAGCCAAGATGAGAGGGCCGGGGAGCTGTTTTTT. The chain employs TRBV4-1 and TRBJ2-2; weak D call: TRBD2 (5 bases). Germline V gene lookup returns CDR1 MGHRA and CDR2 YSYEKL. This CDR3 region has 14 residues. V lost 0 bases and J 6 bases, leaving 8 bases between the germline ends.

The chain uses TRBV14 and TRBJ2-7; the match to TRBD2 covers 7 bases. The J segment lost 0 bases and the V segment lost 1 base, leaving 15 bases of the junction unmatched. Per the germline V gene, CDR1 is SGHDN and CDR2 is FVKESK. This CDR3 has 19 amino acids. Here the CDR3 reads CASSQGGLSAGSSSYEQYF. The CDR3 nucleotides are TGTGCCAGCAGCCAAGGGGGACTATCAGCGGGCTCAAGCTCCTACGAGCAGTACTTC. Looking up the rest from reference TRBV14 and TRBJ2-7 gives the full variable domain: EAGVTQFPSHSVIEKGQTVTLRCDPISGHDNLYWYRRVMGKEIKFLLHFVKESKQDESGMPNNRFLAERTGGTYSTLKVQPAELEDSGVYFCASSQGGLSAGSSSYEQYFGPGTRLTVT.

CDR3 DNA: TGTGCCAGCAGCTTAGGGGCAGGGACTGAAGCTTTCTTT. Its translation is CASSLGAGTEAFF. This chain joins TRBV11-2 and TRBJ1-1, with TRBD1 as a possible D gene (5 bases). Trimming left V 1 base short and J 5 bases short, with 8 bases between. Looked up from germline, CDR1 is SGHAT and CDR2 is FQNNGV. The CDR3 is 13 residues long.

This clone was detected only a few times. The chain uses TRBV7-3 and TRBJ1-1, with 10 nucleotides matching TRBD1. Germline V gene lookup returns CDR1 SGHTA and CDR2 FQGTGA. The CDR3 length is 18 residues. After removal of 2 bases from V and 0 bases from J, the junction contained 9 bases not matched to a gene. CDR3 nucleotides: TGTGCCAGCAGCTTACGGGCCGGGACAGGGGCCCTGAACACTGAAGCTTTCTTT. It specifies CASSLRAGTGALNTEAFF. The complete variable domain, with remaining parts taken from reference TRBV7-3 and TRBJ1-1, reads GAGVSQTPSNKVTEKGKYVELRCDPISGHTALYWYRQSLGQGPEFLIYFQGTGAADDSGLPNDRFFAVRPEGSVSTLKIQRTERGDSAVYLCASSLRAGTGALNTEAFFGQGTRLTVV.

This clone showed up just a few times. This chain links TRBV13 with TRBJ2-7; 7 nucleotides line up with TRBD1. CDR3 length: 13 residues. Germline V gene data show CDR1 as PRHDT and CDR2 as FYEKMQ (reference sequence). Trimming took 5 bases from V and 5 from J; bases not matched to a gene: 6. The CDR3 loop reads CASSRQGNHEQYF. CDR3 bases: TGTGCCAGCAGCCGACAGGGTAACCACGAGCAGTACTTC.

V gene TRBV11-2 combines with J gene TRBJ1-2; TRBD1 might be the D (5 bases). V gave up 2 bases and J gave up 6 bases, with 10 bases separating them. This CDR3 comprises 13 residues. Germline V gene sequence: CDR1 SGHAT, CDR2 FQNNGV. The CDR3 DNA sequence: TGTGCCAGCAGCTTATACGGGGCAAATGGCTACACCTTC. This encodes CASSLYGANGYTF.

This clone was found a few times. The chain combines TRBV2 with TRBJ2-3; the D gene could be TRBD1 or TRBD2 (5 bases each). The CDR3 is made up of 12 amino acids. The germline CDR1 and CDR2 sequences are SNHLY and FYNNEI. Trimming took off 8 bases at V and 7 bases at J, with 13 bases between the two ends. CDR3 sequence reads: CASRDRTYTQYF. CDR3 in DNA: TGTGCCAGCCGGGACCGAACGTATACGCAGTATTTT.

The rearrangement joins TRBV10-2 to TRBJ1-2, with a tentative D call TRBD1 (6 bases). The CDR3 is 14 residues long. V lost 3 bases and J 5 bases, leaving 13 bases between the germline ends. Germline V gene lookup returns CDR1 WSHSY and CDR2 SAAADI. The CDR3 DNA reads as TGCGCCAGCAGTGACCAGGGGAGGGGTTATGGCTACACCTTC. Translated: CASSDQGRGYGYTF.

This clone was recorded only once. The V gene is TRBV6-5, the J gene TRBJ1-2, with a weak D call TRBD1 (5 bases). In germline, CDR1 is MNHEY, CDR2 SVGAGI. The CDR3 is made up of 15 amino acids. Trimming removed 4 bases from V and 5 bases from J, with 17 bases in between. CDR3 sequence (DNA): TGTGCCAGCAGTTTCTCGTCTGACAGTGGATATGGCTACACCTTC. Its translation is CASSFSSDSGYGYTF.